The following is a TCR beta chain sequence with its context. Its antigen is as yet unknown. J lost 2 bases, V lost 3 bases, and 10 bases had no gene match. The length of the CDR3 is 17 residues. Per the germline V gene, CDR1 is MGHRA and CDR2 is YSYEKL. TCRdb keeps only in-frame clones here, not all; method: immunoSEQ multiplex PCR. The sample comprises around 15,000 clones, approximately 80% of which are singletons, and approximately 23% rests with the top ten. This sample was included in a study of vaccination effects on CD4 cells after COVID-19. In the ViraFEST assay, antigen-specific CD4+ clonotypes were identified by expansion after peptide-pool stimulation. Researchers isolated CD4+ T cells once approximately eleven days of culture had elapsed. Documented for the person is a PCR-confirmed SARS-CoV-2 infection occurring between March and December 2020. Two-dose BNT162b2 or mRNA-1273 vaccination was given to participants. PBMC were cultured at a few million per well with 10 IU/ml IL-2 and around 9 ug/ml peptides.

The sequenced sample was CD4+ T cells from PBMCs cultured with HCoV-NL63 spike peptides, obtained after COVID-19 vaccination. The clonotype comes from a human donor who had a prior SARS-CoV-2 infection. This chain uses TRBV4-1 with TRBJ2-5, with 9 positions matching TRBD1. The chain's CDR3 is CASSQYSLGTGQETQYF. CDR3 in DNA: TGCGCCAGCAGCCAGTATTCTTTAGGGACAGGGCAAGAGACCCAGTACTTC.